A single T cell receptor (beta chain) is shown here with its context. Other nucleotide sequences in the sample specify the same CDR3. This record belongs to a study of shared clonotypes between healthy human individuals. Overall study context: The study drew on two women and a few men aged 18 to 49 as donors. Per donor, CD8 memory used one plate, CD8 naive used two, CD4 memory used three and CD4 naive used three.

This table comes from immunoSEQ multiplex PCR, and its TCRdb copy is limited to in-frame clones, with some not included. Found here are about 1.5 million clones, around 97% of them singletons; the top ten hold 1% to 1.5%. V dropped 2 bases and J dropped 0 bases, with 10 bases sitting between them. This CDR3 has 15 amino acids. From germline, CDR1 is SGDLS and CDR2 YYNGEE. What was sequenced was naive CD4+ T cells sorted from blood. Subset denoted: CD45RA+ positively selected. V and J are TRBV9 and TRBJ2-3; D remains unclear. The clonotype originates from a young man in good health. The chain's CDR3 is CASSVLSGSTDTQYF. In DNA, the CDR3 is TGTGCCAGCAGCGTTCTAAGTGGGAGCACAGATACGCAGTATTTT.